These 23 T cell receptor beta chains originate from one sample sequenced in a study of T cell clonality in common variable immunodeficiency. Sequencing used immunoSEQ multiplex PCR; TCRdb keeps in-frame clones, though not all of them. This record lists about 40,000 clones, none seen once only, and the top ten clones contain about 1.3%. Specimen: peripheral blood mononuclear cells. The receptor source for this set is a person between 18 and 69 years old in good health.

This clone was counted ten times or more. From the germline J gene comes the end of the CDR3, since the read stops 3 residues before it. The chain combines TRBV18 with TRBJ2-3, with 8 bases lining up with TRBD2. The CDR3 sequence is 17 residues long. The V and J ends lost 4 bases and 4 bases, in that order; junction bases with no gene match: 13. Germline assignment: CDR1 KGHSH and CDR2 LQKENI. The CDR3 region is CASSLNRISGGSDTQYF. The sequenced CDR3 bases are TGTGCCAGCTCACTCAACCGGATATCGGGGGGGTCAGATACG. The complete variable domain, with remaining parts taken from reference TRBV18 and TRBJ2-3, reads NAGVMQNPRHLVRRRGQEARLRCSPMKGHSHVYWYRQLPEEGLKFMVYLQKENIIDESGMPKERFSAEFPKEGPSILRIQQVVRGDSAAYFCASSLNRISGGSDTQYFGPGTRLTVL.

This clone has ten or more counts. The CDR3 goes on 3 residues after the read ends, and that part is filled in from the germline J gene. This sequence joins TRBV20-1 and TRBJ1-2, with 9 bases lining up with TRBD1. Germline V lookup: CDR1 DFQATT, CDR2 SNEGSKA (reference sequence). V lost 2 bases to trimming and J lost 7 bases; unmatched junction nucleotides: 5. CDR3 size: 13 residues. The sequenced part of the CDR3 DNA is TGCAGTGCTAGAAAAGACAGGGGGACTGGC. Translated, it gives CSARKDRGTG. The CDR3 in its entirety is CSARKDRGTGYTF.

Concerning this clone itself: Compared with germline, one end of the junction differs, possibly owing to a read error. The read ends 3 residues shy of where the CDR3 ends; the end is completed using the germline J gene. The rearrangement links TRBV7-7 to TRBJ2-2; possibly TRBD1 for D (6 bases). CDR1 is SSHAT, CDR2 FNYEAQ, per germline (reference sequence). This CDR3 has 16 residues. CDR3 region: CASSLGRGPNTGELFF. CDR3 DNA, as far as it was read: TGTGCTAGCAGCTTAGGCAGGGGTCCGAACACCGGGGAG.

This clone was detected many times. With the read ending 3 residues before the CDR3 end, the germline J gene is used to fill in that end. V gene TRBV7-9 combines with J gene TRBJ1-4; perhaps TRBD1 as D (6 bases). The V and J ends lost 5 bases and 7 bases respectively, with 17 bases between them. Germline CDR1 reads SEHNR; CDR2 reads FQNEAQ (reference sequence). The CDR3 has 15 amino acids. CDR3 region: CASSPRLQGAEKLFF. Partial CDR3 DNA: TGTGCCAGCAGCCCTAGGTTACAGGGCGCTGAAAAA.

Remarks on this clone: The sequenced fragment ends 3 residues before the CDR3 boundary, so the rest is inferred from the germline J gene. This chain joins TRBV20-1 and TRBJ1-2; 7 bases map to TRBD1. Germline assignment: CDR1 DFQATT and CDR2 SNEGSKA (reference sequence). The V and J ends lost 6 bases and 4 bases, in that order; junction bases with no gene match: 8. CDR3 length: 13 amino acids. CDR3 DNA, as far as it was read: TGCAGTGCCCCCGACAGGGTTGCCTATGGC. This encodes CSAPDRVAYG. The entire CDR3 is CSAPDRVAYGYTF.

This clone was detected many times. Sequencing ends 3 residues short of the CDR3 end; the germline J gene provides the rest. The chain couples TRBV7-8 to TRBJ1-5; tentative D call: TRBD1 (5 bases). The V end lost 3 bases, the J end lost 2 bases, and 11 bases lay between the germline ends. This CDR3 has 15 amino acids. Germline lookup yields CDR1 SGHVS and CDR2 FQNEAQ. The covered CDR3 bases are TGTGCCAGCAGCTTGGGGCGACAAGGCAATCAGCCC. It encodes CASSLGRQGNQP. The whole CDR3 is CASSLGRQGNQPQHF.

In its sample, this clone was seen many times. With the read ending 3 residues before the CDR3 end, the germline J gene is used to fill in that end. The genes are TRBV18 and TRBJ1-1, with a tentative D call TRBD1 (5 bases). V lost 3 bases, J lost 3 bases, and 5 bases lay in between. Per the germline V gene, CDR1 is KGHSH and CDR2 is LQKENI. This CDR3 is built from 12 residues. CDR3: CASSPRDTEAFF. The covered CDR3 bases are TGTGCCAGCTCACCCAGGGACACTGAA.

This clone was found many times. Read sequence stops 3 residues before the CDR3 end, and the germline J gene provides the missing end. The genes are TRBV5-1 and TRBJ2-5, with 7 bases that match TRBD2. Trimming at V came to 2 bases and at J to 2 bases, leaving 6 bases not matched to a gene. This CDR3 spans 15 amino acids. Per the germline V gene, CDR1 is SGHRS and CDR2 is YFSETQ. CDR3 protein: CASSFAGEGQETQYF. The sequenced part of the CDR3 DNA is TGCGCCAGCAGCTTTGCGGGAGAAGGGCAAGAGACC.

This clone was recorded at least ten times. The read comes to an end 3 residues before the CDR3 does, leaving the germline J gene to fill in the end. This sequence joins TRBV30 and TRBJ2-1, with 8 bases matching TRBD2. After removal of 3 bases from V and 4 bases from J, the junction contained 8 bases not matched to a gene. CDR3 length equals 15 residues. Germline CDR1 is GTSNPN and CDR2 is SVGIG (reference sequence). The CDR3 loop is CAWSTTSGNYNEQFF. The sequenced CDR3 bases are TGTGCCTGGAGCACAACTAGCGGAAATTACAATGAG. Full variable domain (remainder filled in from reference TRBV30 and TRBJ2-1): SQTIHQWPATLVQPVGSPLSLECTVEGTSNPNLYWYRQAAGRGLQLLFYSVGIGQISSEVPQNLSASRPQDRQFILSSKKLLLSDSGFYLCAWSTTSGNYNEQFFGPGTRLTVL.

With respect to this clone: The sequenced fragment ends 3 residues before the CDR3 boundary, so the rest is inferred from the germline J gene. V and J are TRBV2 and TRBJ2-7; possible D gene TRBD1, 5 bases. This CDR3 comprises 13 residues. Germline loops: CDR1 SNHLY, CDR2 FYNNEI. With 5 bases removed from V and 4 bases from J, the gap between germline ends came to 12 bases. The CDR3 DNA, read in part, is TGTGCCAGCAGTCCTCAGGGATGGTACGAG. This sequence encodes CASSPQGWYE. The full CDR3 reads CASSPQGWYEQYF.

This clone was counted many times. Read sequence stops 3 residues before the CDR3 end, and the germline J gene provides the missing end. The V call is TRBV6-2 or TRBV6-3, the J call TRBJ2-5; TRBD2 matches at 10 bases. This CDR3 contains 16 residues. CDR1 MNHEY and CDR2 SVGEGT come from the germline V gene. V was clipped by 6 bases and J by 3 bases; unmatched bases: 10. The CDR3: CASRPLAGALKETQYF. The DNA read from the CDR3 is TGTGCCAGCAGACCGCTAGCGGGAGCGCTAAAAGAGACC.

At least ten counts were recorded for this clone. The read terminates 3 residues ahead of where the CDR3 ends, so the germline J gene completes it. The chain links TRBV10-3 to TRBJ1-1, with D perhaps TRBD1 (5 bases). V lost 7 bases, J lost 0 bases, and 9 bases lay in between. Looked up from germline, CDR1 is ENHRY and CDR2 is SYGVKD. The CDR3 totals 13 residues. The CDR3 loop is CAITGVVNTEAFF. The covered CDR3 bases are TGTGCCATCACGGGGGTGGTGAACACTGAA.

This clone was observed many times. Read sequence stops 3 residues before the CDR3 end, and the germline J gene provides the missing end. The rearrangement joins TRBV7-9 to TRBJ2-5; the D gene is possibly TRBD1 (6 bases). V lost 1 base and J lost 2, with 11 bases in between. The CDR3 totals 15 residues. Germline-derived CDR1 and CDR2 are SEHNR and FQNEAQ (reference sequence). The CDR3 sequence is CASSLETGSQETQYF. Incomplete CDR3 DNA: TGTGCCAGCAGCTTAGAAACAGGGTCGCAAGAGACC.

This clone was observed at least ten times. Sequencing ends 3 residues short of the CDR3 end; the germline J gene provides the rest. V gene TRBV28 combines with J gene TRBJ2-3, with D perhaps matching TRBD1 (6 bases). CDR1 MDHEN and CDR2 SYDVKM come from the germline V gene. This CDR3 comprises 14 residues. CDR3 region: CASSLQGLIGTQYF. The sequenced part of the CDR3 DNA is TGTGCCAGCAGTTTACAGGGGCTCATTGGAACG.

This clone has a count of ten or more. With the read ending 3 residues before the CDR3 end, the germline J gene is used to fill in that end. This rearrangement joins TRBV11-2 to TRBJ1-2, with 8 bases aligning to TRBD1. The CDR3 length is 12 residues. The germline V gene encodes CDR1 SGHAT and CDR2 FQNNGV. CDR3 region: CASSLDRVGYTF. The sequenced CDR3 bases are TGTGCCAGCAGCTTGGACAGGGTAGGC.

The table lists this clone with many counts. The sequenced fragment ends 3 residues before the CDR3 boundary, so the rest is inferred from the germline J gene. This chain joins TRBV20-1 and TRBJ1-4; TRBD1 might be the D (6 bases). Germline V CDR1 and CDR2: DFQATT, SNEGSKA (reference sequence). V lost 1 base and J 6 bases, leaving 15 bases between the germline ends. This CDR3 is 15 amino acids long. The CDR3 here is CSARVLQGRDEKLFF. The sequenced CDR3 bases are TGCAGTGCTAGAGTCCTACAGGGTAGGGATGAAAAA.

This clone was seen at least ten times. The missing CDR3 end, 3 residues past where the read stops, is filled in from the germline J gene. The chain has TRBV19 and TRBJ2-3; 11 bases fit TRBD1. The CDR3 has 14 amino acids. Trimming at V came to 6 bases and at J to 2 bases, leaving 1 base not matched to a gene. CDR1 LNHDA and CDR2 SQIVND come from the germline V gene (reference sequence). Here the CDR3 reads CASRDRGLTDTQYF. CDR3 DNA, as far as it was read: TGTGCCAGTAGGGACAGGGGGCTCACAGATACG.

There are many counts of this clone. The read finishes 3 residues shy of the CDR3 end, and the germline J gene is used to complete it. This chain uses TRBV6-1 with TRBJ2-1; D is uncertain. The CDR3 totals 15 residues. V shed 4 bases and J shed 0 bases, with 10 bases lying between them. Germline V lookup: CDR1 MNHNS, CDR2 SASEGT. The CDR3 here is CASSAPRYSYNEQFF. CDR3 DNA, as far as it was read: TGTGCCAGCAGTGCACCCCGCTACTCCTACAATGAG.

This clone occurred many times. Read data end 3 residues before the CDR3 end; the end is taken from the germline J gene. V is TRBV7-6 and J is TRBJ2-7; D is perhaps TRBD1 (5 bases). Trimming removed 5 bases from V and 4 bases from J, with 12 bases in between. The length of the CDR3 is 13 residues. CDR1 and CDR2 (germline): SGHVS, FNYEAQ. CDR3: CASSPKAGYEQYF. CDR3 DNA, as far as it was read: TGTGCCAGCAGCCCCAAAGCAGGGTACGAG.

This clone was detected a few times. The read gets to within 3 residues of the CDR3 end, and the germline J gene fills in the rest. The chain couples TRBV10-1 to TRBJ2-7, with 7 bases identical to TRBD2. The CDR3 has 15 residues. CDR1 is WNHNN and CDR2 is SYGVQD in the germline V gene (reference sequence). Trimming removed 0 bases from V and 4 bases from J; junction bases left unmatched: 6. The CDR3 protein is CASSESGGSWYEQYF. The covered CDR3 bases are TGCGCCAGCAGTGAGTCCGGCGGGAGTTGGTACGAG.

This clone has a count of ten or more. Coverage ceases 3 residues before the CDR3 finishes, and the germline J gene fills in the end. The V gene is TRBV19, the J gene TRBJ2-7; unclear D gene. The V gene lost 3 bases and the J gene lost 2 bases, with 11 bases spanning the gap. Germline V gives CDR1 LNHDA, CDR2 SQIVND (reference sequence). The length of the CDR3 is 14 residues. The CDR3 region is CASSMMAGPYEQYF. The CDR3 bases that were read are TGTGCCAGTAGTATGATGGCAGGCCCCTACGAG.

This clone was detected only a few times. The DNA ends 3 residues before the CDR3 does, and the rest of the CDR3 is filled in from the germline J gene. J is TRBJ1-2 and V is TRBV18; 10 bases align to TRBD1. The CDR3 consists of 15 residues. Per germline, CDR1 KGHSH and CDR2 LQKENI. CDR3 bases read: TGTGCCAGCTCACCGGGACAGGGGCACCCCTACGAC. Its protein product is CASSPGQGHPYD. The entire CDR3 protein reads CASSPGQGHPYDYTF.

Ten or more counts support this clone. The CDR3 end lies 3 residues beyond the end of the read and is filled in from the germline J gene. The J gene is TRBJ1-1, the V gene TRBV6-1, with 8 bases fitting TRBD1. CDR3 size: 15 residues. Germline CDR1 reads MNHNS; CDR2 reads SASEGT. V was clipped by 3 bases and J by 1 base; unmatched bases: 4. CDR3 in amino acids: CASSDPGTGNTEAFF. The DNA read from the CDR3 is TGTGCCAGCAGTGACCCCGGGACAGGGAACACTGAA.